One TCR beta chain is described in this entry. This sample was included in a study of T cell changes during pregnancy in multiple sclerosis. The protocol was immunoSEQ multiplex PCR, while the TCRdb copy is restricted to in-frame clones and leaves out a portion. The data contain around 23,000 clones, 85% to 95% of them singletons. Losses at the gene ends were 5 bases for V and 4 bases for J; bases not matched to a gene: 6. This CDR3 has 16 residues. Looked up from germline, CDR1 is MNHNY and CDR2 is SVGAGI (reference sequence). The gene calls are TRBV6-6 and TRBJ2-1; 12 bases map to TRBD2. Sequenced here: CD8+ T cells from peripheral blood mononuclear cells, sampled in the third trimester of pregnancy. This clonotype was sampled from a female donor with multiple sclerosis, enrolled in a pregnancy study. Here the CDR3 reads CASSAWTSGAYNEQFF. CDR3 in DNA: TGTGCCAGCAGTGCCTGGACTAGCGGGGCATACAATGAGCAGTTCTTC.